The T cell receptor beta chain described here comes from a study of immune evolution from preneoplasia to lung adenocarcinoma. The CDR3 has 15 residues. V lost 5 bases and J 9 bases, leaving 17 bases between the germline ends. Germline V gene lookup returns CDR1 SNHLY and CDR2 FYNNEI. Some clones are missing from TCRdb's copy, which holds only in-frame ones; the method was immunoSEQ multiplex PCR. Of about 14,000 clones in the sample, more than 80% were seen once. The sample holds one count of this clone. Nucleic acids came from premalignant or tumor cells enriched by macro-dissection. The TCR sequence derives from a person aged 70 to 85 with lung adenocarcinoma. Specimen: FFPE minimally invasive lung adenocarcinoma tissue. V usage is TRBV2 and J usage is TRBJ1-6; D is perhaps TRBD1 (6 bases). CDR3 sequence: CASSQGRAIGSPLHF. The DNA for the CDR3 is TGTGCCAGCAGTCAGGGGAGGGCCATAGGTTCACCCCTCCACTTT. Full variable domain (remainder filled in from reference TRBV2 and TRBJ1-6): EPEVTQTPSHQVTQMGQEVILRCVPISNHLYFYWYRQILGQKVEFLVSFYNNEISEKSEIFDDQFSVERPDGSNFTLKIRSTKLEDSAMYFCASSQGRAIGSPLHFGNGTRLTVT.